The 23 T cell receptor beta chains below come from one sample, sequenced in a study of Graves' ophthalmopathy and Graves' hyperthyroidism. Researchers took RNA transcripts and amplified TCR beta CDR3 regions from them. First-round RT-PCR with HTBI primers preceded a second-round multiplex PCR. TCRdb re-derived calls from the multiplex PCR reads in MiXCR, one entry per CDR3 protein. The table shows more than 550,000 distinct CDR3 sequences, with roughly two fifths occurring only once. The source material was peripheral blood. These TCRs come from an adult man with Graves' ophthalmopathy.

This chain joins TRBV9 and TRBJ1-4, with TRBD1 matching 12 bases. V shed 4 bases and J 10 bases; nucleotides not matched to a gene: 14. Germline values: CDR1 SGDLS, CDR2 YYNGEE. The CDR3 has 17 amino acids. CDR3 bases: TGTGCCAGCAGCACGAGCAGACCGGGACAGGGGGCGGGAAAACTGTTTTTT. Translated, it gives CASSTSRPGQGAGKLFF.

This clonotype was observed at least ten times. The CDR3: CASSLAGALHEQYF. In DNA, the CDR3 is TGTGCCAGCAGCTTGGCAGGGGCTCTCCACGAGCAGTACTTC. V is TRBV5-8 and J is TRBJ2-7; a possible D gene is TRBD1 (6 bases). The CDR3 totals 14 residues. With 0 bases removed from V and 5 bases from J, the gap between germline ends came to 12 bases. Germline assignment: CDR1 SGHTS and CDR2 YDEGEE. The whole variable domain, filled in from reference TRBV5-8 and TRBJ2-7, reads EAGVTQSPTHLIKTRGQQATLRCSPISGHTSVYWYQQALGLGLQFLLWYDEGEERNRGNFPPRFSGRQFPNYSSELNVNALELEDSALYLCASSLAGALHEQYFGPGTRLTVT.

The J gene is TRBJ2-2, the V gene TRBV6-5, with 7 bases lining up with TRBD2. The germline gives CDR1 MNHEY, CDR2 SVGAGI. V gave up 10 bases and J gave up 2 bases; unmatched junction bases: 4. The CDR3 totals 13 residues. The DNA for the CDR3 is TGTGCCACCAGACTAGCCAACACCGGGGAGCTGTTTTTT. This gives the protein CATRLANTGELFF.

The sample holds many counts of this clonotype. The CDR3 reads CATSPPTVSGNTIYF. CDR3 nucleotide sequence: TGTGCCACCAGTCCCCCCACAGTATCTGGAAACACCATATATTTT. The J gene is TRBJ1-3, the V gene TRBV7-9; D is ambiguous. Germline lookup yields CDR1 SEHNR and CDR2 FQNEAQ (reference sequence). Trimming pared 10 bases from V and 1 base from J, leaving 17 bases between. The length of the CDR3 is 15 residues.

The chain carries TRBV10-3 and TRBJ2-7, with 7 nucleotides matching TRBD1. Germline loops: CDR1 ENHRY, CDR2 SYGVKD. V was pared by 7 bases and J by 0 bases, with 3 bases of the junction left unmatched. CDR3 length: 13 amino acids. The CDR3 loop reads CAIKDRFSYEQYF. CDR3 bases: TGTGCCATCAAGGACAGGTTCTCCTACGAGCAGTACTTC.

The sample holds a few counts of this clonotype. The chain is built from TRBV6-2 or TRBV6-3 and TRBJ2-7; no firm D call. V lost 5 bases, J lost 3 bases, and 11 bases lay in between. This CDR3 is built from 13 residues. CDR1 is MNHEY, CDR2 SVGEGT, per germline. The CDR3 DNA follows: TGTGCCAGCAGTCCGACGGAATACTACGAGCAGTACTTC. It translates to CASSPTEYYEQYF.

This clonotype has at least ten counts. This chain uses TRBV2 with TRBJ1-1; D perhaps matches TRBD1 (5 bases). The length of the CDR3 is 14 residues. V shed 3 bases and J shed 1 base, with 9 bases lying between them. Germline CDR1 SNHLY, CDR2 FYNNEI. In DNA, the CDR3 is TGTGCCAGCAGTGATAAGGGGACGAACACTGAAGCTTTCTTT. As protein: CASSDKGTNTEAFF.

V gene TRBV29-1 combines with J gene TRBJ2-7; 10 bases are shared with TRBD1. The CDR3 sequence is 13 residues long. V dropped 8 bases and J dropped 7; count of bases not matched to a gene: 11. From germline, CDR1 is SQVTM and CDR2 ANQGSEA. This chain's CDR3 is CSIGTGDEDEQYF. CDR3 nucleotide sequence: TGCAGCATAGGGACAGGGGATGAGGATGAGCAGTACTTC.

The chain is built from TRBV24-1 and TRBJ2-7; D gene ambiguous. In germline, CDR1 is KGHDR, CDR2 SFDVKD. The CDR3 is 15 amino acids. The V and J ends lost 11 bases and 0 bases respectively, with 19 bases between them. CDR3 region: CASSPRTGNSYEQYF. In DNA, the CDR3 is TGTGCCAGCTCACCACGAACCGGAAACTCCTACGAGCAGTACTTC.

The chain has TRBV12-3 or TRBV12-4 and TRBJ2-2; 9 bases align to TRBD1. Losses at the gene ends were 5 bases for V and 8 bases for J; bases not matched to a gene: 3. This CDR3 has 13 residues. The CDR3 region has the DNA TGTGCCAGCAGTCGGGGACAGGGAGGGGAGCTGTTTTTT. Translated, it gives CASSRGQGGELFF.

This clonotype was seen ten or more times. The rearrangement links TRBV7-9 to TRBJ1-5, with D possibly TRBD1 on 5 matching bases. The CDR3 loop spans 14 amino acids. The V and J ends lost 5 bases and 4 bases respectively, with 12 bases between them. CDR1 is SEHNR, CDR2 FQNEAQ, per germline (reference sequence). The CDR3 sequence: CASSQDDSNQPQHF. The CDR3 region has the DNA TGTGCCAGCAGCCAAGATGACAGTAATCAGCCCCAGCATTTT.

This clonotype has more than one count but fewer than ten. This chain joins TRBV5-8 and TRBJ1-2; D may be TRBD1 (6 bases). The CDR3 runs to 14 residues. V gave up 5 bases and J gave up 2 bases, with 13 bases separating them. Germline V gene lookup returns CDR1 SGHTS and CDR2 YDEGEE. The CDR3 nucleotides read TGTGCCAGCAGGTCCGGGACATCGAACTATGGCTACACCTTC. Translated: CASRSGTSNYGYTF.

The rearrangement links TRBV11-2 to TRBJ1-6, with D perhaps TRBD1 (5 bases). The germline gives CDR1 SGHAT, CDR2 FQNNGV. This CDR3 is 18 amino acids long. Trimming pared 1 base from V and 4 bases from J, leaving 17 bases between. CDR3: CASSLVSGGPLYNSPLHF. The CDR3 nucleotides read TGTGCCAGCAGCTTAGTGAGTGGGGGTCCCCTTTATAATTCACCCCTCCACTTT.

This clonotype was counted many times. The chain joins TRBV9 to TRBJ2-7; 8 bases agree with TRBD1. The CDR3 is 13 amino acids. The V gene's germline CDR1 is SGDLS and CDR2 YYNGEE. Trimming at V came to 3 bases and at J to 5 bases, leaving 4 bases not matched to a gene. In DNA, the CDR3 is TGTGCCAGCAGCGCGACAGGGGACGACGAGCAGTACTTC. It yields the protein CASSATGDDEQYF.

This clonotype was detected many times. The rearrangement uses TRBV29-1 and TRBJ1-1; weak D call: TRBD1 (6 bases). V lost 7 bases, J lost 1 base, and 16 bases lay in between. Germline-derived CDR1 and CDR2 are SQVTM and ANQGSEA. This CDR3 comprises 14 residues. CDR3 region: CSAHNRDSNTEAFF. In DNA, the CDR3 is TGCAGCGCTCATAACAGGGACTCGAACACTGAAGCTTTCTTT. Based on the CDR3 plus reference TRBV29-1 and TRBJ1-1, the full variable domain is SAVISQKPSRDICQRGTSLTIQCQVDSQVTMMFWYRQQPGQSLTLIATANQGSEATYESGFVIDKFPISRPNLTFSTLTVSNMSPEDSSIYLCSAHNRDSNTEAFFGQGTRLTVV.

This clonotype was seen once. The chain carries TRBV10-3 and TRBJ2-7; TRBD2 might be the D (5 bases). This CDR3 is built from 13 residues. Germline-derived CDR1 and CDR2 are ENHRY and SYGVKD. The V end was cut by 3 bases, the J end by 7 bases, with 13 bases between. The CDR3 region has the DNA TGTGCCATCAGTGACTCACCCGGGGAGGAGCAGTACTTC. Protein sequence: CAISDSPGEEQYF.

This clonotype was seen a few times. This chain joins TRBV10-3 and TRBJ2-7, with 7 bases identical to TRBD1. The ends lost 10 bases at V and 6 bases at J; junction bases unmatched: 18. This CDR3 comprises 15 residues. Germline-derived CDR1 and CDR2 are ENHRY and SYGVKD. The CDR3, as DNA: TGTGCCAGCAGGTTCCCAACGACAGGGAGCGGCGAGCAGTACTTC. It encodes CASRFPTTGSGEQYF.

The chain uses TRBV6-6 and TRBJ1-1; no firm D call. The germline V gene encodes CDR1 MNHNY and CDR2 SVGAGI (reference sequence). V gave up 4 bases and J gave up 4 bases, with 16 bases separating them. This CDR3 spans 15 amino acids. The CDR3 DNA reads as TGTGCCAGCAGTTCCGGGCCACGAGTATCCACTGAAGCTTTCTTT. Residues: CASSSGPRVSTEAFF.

This chain links TRBV29-1 with TRBJ2-7; tentatively, D is TRBD1 or TRBD2 (5 bases each). The CDR3 length is 12 residues. From germline, CDR1 is SQVTM and CDR2 ANQGSEA. The CDR3 nucleotides read TGCAGTTACTCGGGGCAGACCTACGAGCAGTACTTC. Translating it yields CSYSGQTYEQYF.

The chain uses TRBV7-9 and TRBJ2-5; the D is unclear. Per the germline V gene, CDR1 is SEHNR and CDR2 is FQNEAQ (reference sequence). V lost 3 bases, J lost 8 bases, and 7 bases lay in between. This CDR3 is built from 11 residues. The DNA of the CDR3 is TGTGCCAGCAGCTTGGCGGTTACCCAGTACTTC. Amino acid sequence: CASSLAVTQYF.

This clonotype was seen many times. The V gene is TRBV9, the J gene TRBJ1-2; D is unclear. Germline CDR1 and CDR2: SGDLS and YYNGEE. V shed 7 bases and J shed 3 bases, with 10 bases lying between them. CDR3 length: 12 residues. The CDR3 region has the DNA TGTGCCAGCGGCGACGGGGACTATGGCTACACCTTC. Its protein is CASGDGDYGYTF.

The chain carries TRBV19 and TRBJ1-3; D uncertain. The germline gives CDR1 LNHDA, CDR2 SQIVND (reference sequence). The CDR3 has 13 amino acids. The V end was cut by 6 bases, the J end by 0 bases, with 6 bases between. The CDR3 loop reads CASRRTSGNTIYF. CDR3 bases: TGTGCCAGTAGGAGAACCTCTGGAAACACCATATATTTT.

The chain recombines TRBV19 with TRBJ1-5; 7 nucleotides match TRBD1. CDR1 and CDR2 (germline): LNHDA, SQIVND (reference sequence). The V gene end was trimmed by 5 bases and the J gene end by 6 bases; junction bases not matched to a gene: 10. The CDR3 is made up of 15 amino acids. CDR3 loop: CASSSYRGRGQPQHF. The CDR3 DNA is TGTGCCAGTAGTTCGTACAGGGGACGTGGTCAGCCCCAGCATTTT.